The clone carrying this T cell receptor beta chain was seen a handful of times. The antigen is not known. The record originates from a study of identical twins. With template switching, a universal primer site was added, and the cDNA carried unique molecular identifiers. TCRdb passed the 5' RACE reads through MiXCR, listing each CDR3 protein once. This repertoire shows around 500,000 distinct CDR3 sequences, approximately 14% found once; its top ten account for 0.5% to 0.65%. Trimming took 2 bases from V and 5 from J; bases not matched to a gene: 2. The CDR3 runs 14 residues. Germline V gene data show CDR1 as SGHTA and CDR2 as FQGNSA. Study conclusions and caveats: Cord blood beta clonotypes present at high abundance carried fewer insertions; no such pattern appeared in memory repertoires. Beta out-of-frame sequences showed weaker excess sharing between twins.

The same data also went into a second study, on yellow fever vaccine responses in identical twins.

The sequence was obtained from a woman aged 18-29 years in good health. The source material was CD4+ T cells sorted from blood. This sequence joins TRBV7-2 and TRBJ2-1, with 8 bases identical to TRBD2. CDR3 sequence: CASSLNSGNNEQFF. In DNA form, the CDR3 reads TGTGCCAGCAGCTTAAATAGCGGGAACAATGAGCAGTTCTTC. Full variable domain (remainder filled in from reference TRBV7-2 and TRBJ2-1): GAGVSQSPSNKVTEKGKDVELRCDPISGHTALYWYRQSLGQGLEFLIYFQGNSAPDKSGLPSDRFSAERTGGSVSTLTIQRTQQEDSAVYLCASSLNSGNNEQFFGPGTRLTVL.